A selection of T cell receptor beta chains follows, all from one sample in a study of control samples from healthy donors and cancer patients. TCRdb keeps only in-frame clones here, not all; method: immunoSEQ multiplex PCR. The sample has fewer than 500,000 clones; 80% to 95% are singletons. The source material was PBMCs. The receptors were gathered from a man aged 35 to 55 with head and neck cancer. CDR3s include the opening cysteine and the closing phenylalanine or tryptophan. D genes are given only for firm matches. Where a row states a size, it is once, few, many or the class of an expanded clone; other rows omit it.

TRBD1 few TRBJ2-7 TRBV5-6 TGTGCCAGCAGCTTGGACGGGACAGGGGCCTACGAGCAGTACTTC CASSLDGTGAYEQYF
NA NA TRBJ2-7 TRBV2 TGTGCCAGCAGTCCCAGCAGAGTAACCTACGAGCAGTACTTC CASSPSRVTYEQYF
NA NA TRBJ2-2 TRBV2 TGTGCCAGCAGTAGCCGAACTTGGGCCGGGGAGCTGTTTTTT CASSSRTWAGELFF
NA NA TRBJ1-1 TRBV4-1 TGCGCCAGCAGCCAAGTTGACCGTAAGGAAGCTTTCTTT CASSQVDRKEAFF
TRBD1 NA TRBJ2-7 TRBV6-6 TGTGCCAGCACCCTGGGACAGGGGACCTACGAGCAGTACTTC CASTLGQGTYEQYF
NA NA TRBJ1-5 TRBV7-8 TGTGCCAGCAGCTTGGTCGGGGGGCCGGTGGATCAGCCCCAGCATTTT CASSLVGGPVDQPQHF
TRBD2 NA TRBJ2-7 TRBV4-3 TGCGCCAGCAGCCAAGGACTAGCGGGGGGGCCCTTGGGCGAGCAGTACTTC CASSQGLAGGPLGEQYF
NA NA TRBJ2-7 TRBV19 TGTGCCAGTAGTATAGTTCCGGCCTCCTACGAGCAGTACTTC CASSIVPASYEQYF
TRBD2 NA TRBJ2-3 TRBV12-5 TGTGCTAGTGGTTTGGTCAGGCGACTAGCGGGAGGCACTAGCACAGATACGCAGTATTTT CASGLVRRLAGGTSTDTQYF
NA once TRBJ1-5 TRBV5-6 TGTGCCAGCAGCTTGAGCCGCCGAGATCAGCCCCAGCATTTT CASSLSRRDQPQHF
TRBD1 NA TRBJ2-7 TRBV4-1 TGCGCCAGCAGCCATCCGGGACAGGGTAGCGAGCAGTACTTC CASSHPGQGSEQYF
NA NA TRBJ1-5 TRBV6-1 TGTGCCAGCAGTGAAGTCTATCAGCCCCAGCATTTT CASSEVYQPQHF
NA once TRBJ1-4 TRBV4-3 TGCGCCAGCAGCCAAGATACAGGACCGGGACATCATGAAAAACTGTTTTTT CASSQDTGPGHHEKLFF
NA NA TRBJ2-3 TRBV6-4 TGTGCCAGCAGTGACCAAAGCCAGCCCACAGATACGCAGTATTTT CASSDQSQPTDTQYF
NA NA TRBJ2-2 TRBV2 TGTGCCAGCATGGCCGGGGAGCTGTTTTTT CASMAGELFF
TRBD1 NA TRBJ2-6 TRBV19 TGTGCCAGTAGCGGTGGACAGGGCGTCTCTGGGGCCAACGTCCTGACTTTC CASSGGQGVSGANVLTF
NA NA TRBJ1-5 TRBV7-8 TGTGCCAGCAGCTTAAGGCAGGGCGGTAATCAGCCCCAGCATTTT CASSLRQGGNQPQHF
TRBD2 NA TRBJ2-7 TRBV28 TGTGCCAGCAGTTTCCCCGCCAGGCTAGCGGGCTACGAGCAGTACTTC CASSFPARLAGYEQYF
NA NA TRBJ2-3 TRBV7-3 TGTGCCAGCAGCTTCGAAGAAGATACGCAGTATTTT CASSFEEDTQYF
NA NA TRBJ1-6 TRBV19 TGTGCCAGTAGTATGACGAGGGGATCACCCCTCCACTTT CASSMTRGSPLHF
NA once TRBJ2-1 TRBV7-9 TGTGCCAGCAGCTCAAGGGTACAGGGTAGCCCCTACAATGAGCAGTTCTTC CASSSRVQGSPYNEQFF
TRBD1 NA TRBJ1-1 TRBV29-1 TGCAGCGGACCGGGACAGGGAGACACTGAAGCTTTCTTT CSGPGQGDTEAFF
NA NA TRBJ1-4 TRBV12-3/TRBV12-4 TGTGCCAGCAGTCCAACGGGCCGAGTACTGTTTTTT CASSPTGRVLFF
TRBD1 once TRBJ2-3 TRBV5-1 TGCGCCTCCACAAGGGGGCAGGGTTTGTGGGATACGCAGTATTTT CASTRGQGLWDTQYF
NA NA TRBJ2-5 TRBV5-6 TGTGCCAGCAGCTTGGATTTAGAGACCCAGTACTTC CASSLDLETQYF
TRBD1 NA TRBJ2-1 TRBV14 TGTGCCAGCAGCCTGGTGGGACAGAGTGAGCAGTTCTTC CASSLVGQSEQFF
TRBD2 NA TRBJ2-7 TRBV15 TGTGCCACCAGCTCGAGCGGGAGGGCCTTCCAGCAGTACTTC CATSSSGRAFQQYF
NA NA TRBJ1-5 TRBV19 TGTGCCAGTAGTATTTCCCGGGACACCTATAGCAATCAGCCCCAGCATTTT CASSISRDTYSNQPQHF
NA once TRBJ1-1 TRBV6-4 TGTGCCAGCAGCCCCGGGGGAACCACTGAAGCTTTCTTT CASSPGGTTEAFF
NA NA TRBJ2-2 TRBV11-3 TGTGCCAGCAGCTTAGAGGGCTCAAACACCGGGGAGCTGTTTTTT CASSLEGSNTGELFF
TRBD2 few TRBJ2-5 TRBV5-1 TGCGCCAGCAGCTTGGCAACTCTAGCGGACCGAGAGACCCAGTACTTC CASSLATLADRETQYF
NA NA TRBJ2-7 TRBV28 TGTGCCAGCAGGATACAGGGATCCGAGCAGTACTTC CASRIQGSEQYF
NA NA TRBJ2-1 TRBV11-3 TGTGCCAGCAGCGAGTCCGGGACACCCCTGGGTAATGAGCAGTTCTTC CASSESGTPLGNEQFF
NA once TRBJ2-3 TRBV9 TGTGCCAGCAGCGTAGTAGCCGGCCCAGATACGCAGTATTTT CASSVVAGPDTQYF
NA once TRBJ1-4 TRBV11-3 TGTGCCAGCAGATCCTTTGACTGGGACGAACTGTTTTTT CASRSFDWDELFF
TRBD1 NA TRBJ2-3 TRBV13 TGTGCCAGCAGTTTCATCCGGGACAGGCCCTTGGATACGCAGTATTTT CASSFIRDRPLDTQYF
TRBD1 NA TRBJ1-1 TRBV2 TGTGCCAGCAGTGTGGACAGGGGAAAGGGCACTGAAGCTTTCTTT CASSVDRGKGTEAFF
NA once TRBJ2-3 TRBV20-1 TGCAGTGCTAGAGTCGTAGATACGCAGTATTTT CSARVVDTQYF
NA NA TRBJ2-1 TRBV27 TGTGCCAGCAGTCCGGAGGAGGAACGCGATGAGCAGTTCTTC CASSPEEERDEQFF
TRBD2 NA TRBJ2-5 TRBV6-7 TGTGCCAGCAACGGACTAGCGGTCGTCTACACCCAGTACTTC CASNGLAVVYTQYF
NA NA TRBJ2-1 TRBV30 TGTGCCTGGAGTCCTGACGCTGTACCTTCCTCCTGGACGGGAAACAATGAGCAGTTCTTC CAWSPDAVPSSWTGNNEQFF
TRBD1 once TRBJ2-2 TRBV7-3 TGTGCCAGCAGATACGACAGGGGCACCGGGGAGCTGTTTTTT CASRYDRGTGELFF
NA NA TRBJ2-7 TRBV18 TGTGCCAGCTCACCACAGAGGGGCCCCCCCGCTGAGCAGTACTTC CASSPQRGPPAEQYF
TRBD1 NA TRBJ1-2 TRBV5-1 TGCGCCAGCAGCACCCGGGACAGGGGTAGCTACACCTTC CASSTRDRGSYTF
TRBD1 NA TRBJ2-1 TRBV9 TGTGCCAGCAGCCCCCCGGACAGGGGAGTCTTCAATGAGCAGTTCTTC CASSPPDRGVFNEQFF
TRBD2 NA TRBJ2-3 TRBV5-1 TGCGCCAGCAGCTTGGCGGGACTAGCGGTAACAGATACGCAGTATTTT CASSLAGLAVTDTQYF
TRBD1 NA TRBJ2-7 TRBV11-3 TGTGCCAGCAGCCCTAGGACAGGGAGCTACGAGCAGTACTTC CASSPRTGSYEQYF
TRBD1 NA TRBJ2-1 TRBV19 TGTGCCTCACAAAAGGACAGGCCGACTAACAATGAGCAGTTCTTC CASQKDRPTNNEQFF
TRBD2 NA TRBJ2-2 TRBV9 TGTGCCAGCAGCCCCAGAGGGACTAGCGGCCCTTTAGGCTCCGGGGAGCTGTTTTTT CASSPRGTSGPLGSGELFF
NA NA TRBJ2-7 TRBV7-9 TGTGCCAGCAGCTTAGATCCCGAGCAGTACTTC CASSLDPEQYF
NA NA TRBJ2-5 TRBV28 TGTGCCAGCAGAGGAAACCAAGAGACCCAGTACTTC CASRGNQETQYF
NA once TRBJ2-7 TRBV19 TGTGCCAGTAGTATAAAGGCAGGTGAAAGCTACGAGCAGTACTTC CASSIKAGESYEQYF
NA NA TRBJ2-5 TRBV27 TGTGCCAGCAGTTTATTTCGAGAGACCCAGTACTTC CASSLFRETQYF
TRBD1 NA TRBJ2-7 TRBV25-1 TGTGCCAGCAGACCGGGACAGGGGTTGGACGAGCAGTACTTC CASRPGQGLDEQYF
TRBD2 NA TRBJ2-2 TRBV9 TGTGCCAGCAGCGTAGCTAGCGGGACCTACACCGGGGAGCTGTTTTTT CASSVASGTYTGELFF